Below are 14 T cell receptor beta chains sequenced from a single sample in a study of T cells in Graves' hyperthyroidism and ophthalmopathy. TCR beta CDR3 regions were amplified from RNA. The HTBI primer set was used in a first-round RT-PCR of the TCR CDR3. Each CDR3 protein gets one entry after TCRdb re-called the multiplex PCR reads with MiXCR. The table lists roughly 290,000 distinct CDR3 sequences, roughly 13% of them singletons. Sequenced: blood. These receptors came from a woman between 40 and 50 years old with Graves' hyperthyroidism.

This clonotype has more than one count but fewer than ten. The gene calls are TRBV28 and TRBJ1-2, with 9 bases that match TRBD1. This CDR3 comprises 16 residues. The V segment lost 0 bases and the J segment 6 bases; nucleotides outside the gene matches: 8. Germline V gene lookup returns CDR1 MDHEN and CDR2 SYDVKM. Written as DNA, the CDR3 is TGTGCCAGCAGTTTATGGGGACAGGGAAAAAACGATGGCTACACCTTC. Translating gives CASSLWGQGKNDGYTF.

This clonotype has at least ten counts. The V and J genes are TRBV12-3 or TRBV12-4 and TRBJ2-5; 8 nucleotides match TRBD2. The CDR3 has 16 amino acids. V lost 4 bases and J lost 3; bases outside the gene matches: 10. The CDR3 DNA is TGTGCCAGCAGTTCCCAGATAGATAGCGGGAAAGAGACCCAGTACTTC. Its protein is CASSSQIDSGKETQYF.

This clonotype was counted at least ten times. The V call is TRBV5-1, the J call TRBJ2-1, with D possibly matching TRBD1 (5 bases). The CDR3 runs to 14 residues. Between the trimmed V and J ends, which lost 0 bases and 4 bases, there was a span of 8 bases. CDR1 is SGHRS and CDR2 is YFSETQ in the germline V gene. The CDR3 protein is CASSLGQLYNEQFF. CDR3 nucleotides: TGCGCCAGCAGCTTGGGACAGCTTTACAATGAGCAGTTCTTC.

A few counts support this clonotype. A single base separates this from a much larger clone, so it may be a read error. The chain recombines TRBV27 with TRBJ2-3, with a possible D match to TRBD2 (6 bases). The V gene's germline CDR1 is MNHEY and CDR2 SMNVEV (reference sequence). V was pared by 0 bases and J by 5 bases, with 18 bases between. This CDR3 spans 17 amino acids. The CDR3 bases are TGTGCCAGCAGTTTATCGAGTGGGGGGTTAGACGGAGATACGCAGTATTTT. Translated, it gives CASSLSSGGLDGDTQYF.

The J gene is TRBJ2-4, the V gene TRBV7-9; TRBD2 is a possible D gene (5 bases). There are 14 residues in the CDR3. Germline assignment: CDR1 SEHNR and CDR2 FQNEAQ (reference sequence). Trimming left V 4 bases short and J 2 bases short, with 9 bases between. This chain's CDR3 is CASSSGMTKNIQYF. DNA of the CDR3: TGTGCCAGCAGCTCCGGGATGACCAAAAACATTCAGTACTTC.

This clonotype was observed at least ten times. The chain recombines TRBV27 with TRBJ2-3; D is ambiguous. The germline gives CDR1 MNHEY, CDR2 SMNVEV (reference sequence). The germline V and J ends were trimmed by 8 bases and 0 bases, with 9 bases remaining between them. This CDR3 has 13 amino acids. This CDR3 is CASAPYSTDTQYF. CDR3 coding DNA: TGTGCCAGCGCCCCTTATAGCACAGATACGCAGTATTTT.

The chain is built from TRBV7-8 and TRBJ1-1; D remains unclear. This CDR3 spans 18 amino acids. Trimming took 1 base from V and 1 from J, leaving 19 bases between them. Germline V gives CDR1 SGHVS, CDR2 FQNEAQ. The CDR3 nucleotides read TGTGCCAGCAGCTTAGAGCGCCTTGGGCAAGCACGGAACACTGAAGCTTTCTTT. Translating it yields CASSLERLGQARNTEAFF.

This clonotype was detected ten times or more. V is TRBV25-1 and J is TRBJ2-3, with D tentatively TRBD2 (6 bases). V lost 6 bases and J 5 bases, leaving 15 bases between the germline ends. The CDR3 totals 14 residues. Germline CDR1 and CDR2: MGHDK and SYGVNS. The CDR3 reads CASRGRGIQDTQYF. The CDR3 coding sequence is TGTGCCAGCAGGGGACGGGGGATTCAAGATACGCAGTATTTT.

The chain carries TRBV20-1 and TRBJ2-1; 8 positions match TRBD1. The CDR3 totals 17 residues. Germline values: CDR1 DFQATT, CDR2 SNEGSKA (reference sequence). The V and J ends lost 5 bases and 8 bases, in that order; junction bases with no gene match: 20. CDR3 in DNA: TGCAGTGCTGAGGTTTGGGCAGGGGGCCGGGTTGGTCATGAGCAGTTCTTC. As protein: CSAEVWAGGRVGHEQFF.

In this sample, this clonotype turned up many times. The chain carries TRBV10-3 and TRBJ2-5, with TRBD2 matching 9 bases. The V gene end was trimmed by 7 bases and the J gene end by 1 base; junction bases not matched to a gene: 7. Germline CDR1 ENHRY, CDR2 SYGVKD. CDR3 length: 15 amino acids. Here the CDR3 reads CAIKGSREGQETQYF. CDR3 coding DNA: TGTGCCATCAAGGGTTCGCGGGAGGGCCAAGAGACCCAGTACTTC.

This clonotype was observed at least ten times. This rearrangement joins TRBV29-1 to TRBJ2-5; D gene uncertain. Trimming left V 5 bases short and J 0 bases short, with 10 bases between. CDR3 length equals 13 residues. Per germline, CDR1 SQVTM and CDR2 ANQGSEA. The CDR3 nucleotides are TGCAGCGTTCCAGACCTGTACCAAGAGACCCAGTACTTC. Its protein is CSVPDLYQETQYF. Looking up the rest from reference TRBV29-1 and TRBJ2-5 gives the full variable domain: SAVISQKPSRDICQRGTSLTIQCQVDSQVTMMFWYRQQPGQSLTLIATANQGSEATYESGFVIDKFPISRPNLTFSTLTVSNMSPEDSSIYLCSVPDLYQETQYFGPGTRLLVL.

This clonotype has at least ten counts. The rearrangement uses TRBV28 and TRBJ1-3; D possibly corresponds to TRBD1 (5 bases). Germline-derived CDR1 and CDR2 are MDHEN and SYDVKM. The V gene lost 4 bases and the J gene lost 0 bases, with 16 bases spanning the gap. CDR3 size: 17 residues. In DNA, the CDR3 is TGTGCCAGCAGTTCCCTGGGACGGTCGAGCTCTGGAAACACCATATATTTT. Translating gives CASSSLGRSSSGNTIYF. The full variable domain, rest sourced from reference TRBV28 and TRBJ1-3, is DVKVTQSSRYLVKRTGEKVFLECVQDMDHENMFWYRQDPGLGLRLIYFSYDVKMKEKGDIPEGYSVSREKKERFSLILESASTNQTSMYLCASSSLGRSSSGNTIYFGEGSWLTVV.

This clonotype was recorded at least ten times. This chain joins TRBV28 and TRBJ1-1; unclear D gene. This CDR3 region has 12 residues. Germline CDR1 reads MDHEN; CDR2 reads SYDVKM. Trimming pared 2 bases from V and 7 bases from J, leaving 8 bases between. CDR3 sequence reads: CASSLRVGEAFF. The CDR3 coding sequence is TGTGCCAGCAGTTTACGCGTCGGTGAAGCTTTCTTT.

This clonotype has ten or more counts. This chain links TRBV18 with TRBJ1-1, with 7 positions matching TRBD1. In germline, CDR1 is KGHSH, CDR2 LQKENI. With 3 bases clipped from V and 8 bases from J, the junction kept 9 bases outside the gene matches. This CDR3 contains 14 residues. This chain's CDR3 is CASSPGTASAEAFF. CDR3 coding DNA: TGTGCCAGCTCACCTGGGACAGCCAGCGCCGAAGCTTTCTTT.